These 20 T cell receptor beta chains originate from one sample sequenced in a study of T cell changes during pregnancy in multiple sclerosis. Sequencing was performed with immunoSEQ multiplex PCR; in TCRdb, only in-frame clones are kept and a portion is missing. The sample has about 66,000 clones, 90% seen once. The specimen comprised peripheral blood, sampled in the third trimester of pregnancy. These receptors were collected from a female donor with multiple sclerosis, enrolled in a pregnancy study.

The chain is built from TRBV5-6 and TRBJ1-5; 8 nucleotides align to TRBD1. The CDR3 extends over 17 amino acids. Germline V gene lookup returns CDR1 SGHDT and CDR2 YYEEEE. V lost 0 bases, J lost 3 bases, and 8 bases stayed unmatched. The CDR3 spells CASSLGGAGGYNQPQHF. As DNA, the CDR3 is TGTGCCAGCAGCTTGGGAGGTGCAGGGGGCTACAATCAGCCCCAGCATTTT.

The chain couples TRBV30 to TRBJ1-2; 9 positions match TRBD1. CDR3 size: 17 residues. Unmatched junction bases numbered 15, after V lost 1 base and J lost 6 bases. CDR1 is GTSNPN and CDR2 is SVGIG in the germline V gene (reference sequence). The CDR3 loop is CAWSAPTWDRDMDGYTF. The CDR3 DNA sequence: TGTGCCTGGAGTGCCCCGACCTGGGACAGGGACATGGATGGCTACACCTTC.

The V call is TRBV4-1, the J call TRBJ2-5; D might be TRBD1 (5 bases). The CDR3 is 17 residues long. Trimming cost V 0 bases and J 3 bases, with 17 bases left between them. In germline, CDR1 is MGHRA, CDR2 YSYEKL. The CDR3: CASSQDLSRVREETQYF. As DNA, the CDR3 is TGCGCCAGCAGCCAAGACCTCTCCAGGGTACGGGAAGAGACCCAGTACTTC.

V usage is TRBV27 and J usage is TRBJ2-5, with a tentative D call TRBD2 (6 bases). V dropped 4 bases and J dropped 6 bases, with 24 bases sitting between them. CDR1 is MNHEY, CDR2 SMNVEV, per germline (reference sequence). This CDR3 region has 17 residues. DNA of the CDR3: TGTGCCAGCAGTTCCCTCAACCGGGACGGGAGAGTGAAGACCCAGTACTTC. Its translation is CASSSLNRDGRVKTQYF.

The J gene is TRBJ2-2, the V gene TRBV4-1; TRBD2 matches 8 bases. Germline V gives CDR1 MGHRA, CDR2 YSYEKL. With 4 bases clipped from V and 0 bases from J, the junction kept 7 bases outside the gene matches. There are 17 residues in the CDR3. CDR3 in amino acids: CASSLAGGVTNTGELFF. CDR3 sequence (DNA): TGCGCCAGCAGCCTGGCGGGGGGCGTTACGAACACCGGGGAGCTGTTTTTT.

The J gene is TRBJ2-5, the V gene TRBV2; no clear D gene. Germline V gives CDR1 SNHLY, CDR2 FYNNEI. V lost 5 bases and J lost 1, with 8 bases in between. The CDR3 extends over 13 amino acids. The CDR3 reads CASSKQIQETQYF. CDR3 nucleotide sequence: TGTGCCAGCAGTAAACAGATCCAAGAGACCCAGTACTTC.

The chain combines TRBV18 with TRBJ2-3, with 7 bases matching TRBD1. CDR1 is KGHSH, CDR2 LQKENI, per germline. V was clipped by 5 bases and J by 0 bases; unmatched bases: 5. This CDR3 is built from 15 residues. The CDR3 sequence is CASSTYRGSTDTQYF. The CDR3, as DNA: TGTGCCAGCTCAACTTACAGGGGTAGCACAGATACGCAGTATTTT.

The chain has TRBV7-9 and TRBJ1-1, with 9 bases aligning to TRBD1. Germline V gene lookup returns CDR1 SEHNR and CDR2 FQNEAQ (reference sequence). The junction had 3 bases not matched to a gene; V was cut back by 3 bases and J by 1 base. This CDR3 contains 15 residues. The DNA for the CDR3 is TGTGCCAGCAGCTTTACGGACAGGGGGAACACTGAAGCTTTCTTT. Amino acids: CASSFTDRGNTEAFF.

The rearrangement links TRBV5-1 to TRBJ1-1; TRBD1 is a possible D gene (5 bases). The CDR3 covers 14 residues. CDR1 is SGHRS, CDR2 YFSETQ, per germline. V shed 9 bases and J shed 3 bases, with 18 bases lying between them. CDR3 protein: CATGVFQGDTEAFF. CDR3 nucleotide sequence: TGCGCCACGGGGGTGTTTCAGGGAGACACTGAAGCTTTCTTT.

This chain connects TRBV23-1 to TRBJ2-7; the D gene is possibly TRBD2 (5 bases). TRBV23-1 is placed among ORFs of uncertain function. The CDR3 spans 16 residues. Trimming removed 0 bases at V and 5 bases at J, with 17 bases between. The CDR3 sequence is CASSQSWGEPFDEQYF. The CDR3, as DNA: TGCGCCAGCAGTCAATCTTGGGGAGAGCCCTTCGACGAGCAGTACTTC.

This clone was found once. This chain joins TRBV6-1 and TRBJ1-6, with D possibly TRBD1 on 5 matching bases. The CDR3 sequence is 15 residues long. Germline V gives CDR1 MNHNS, CDR2 SASEGT. V dropped 4 bases and J dropped 6 bases, with 13 bases sitting between them. The CDR3 DNA is TGTGCCAGCAGTGGTGTCAGGGTCGTTAATTCACCCCTCCACTTT. It yields the protein CASSGVRVVNSPLHF.

This chain connects TRBV18 to TRBJ1-5, with TRBD1 matching 11 bases. The germline gives CDR1 KGHSH, CDR2 LQKENI. The CDR3 has 14 amino acids. J lost 7 bases, V lost 3 bases, and 2 bases had no gene match. For the CDR3, the DNA is TGTGCCAGCTCACCGGACAGGGGGCTACAGCCCCAGCATTTT. Protein sequence: CASSPDRGLQPQHF.

The genes are TRBV19 and TRBJ2-7; D perhaps matches TRBD1 (6 bases). The V end was cut by 5 bases, the J end by 4 bases, with 9 bases between. This CDR3 contains 12 residues. CDR1 and CDR2 (germline): LNHDA, SQIVND (reference sequence). CDR3 DNA: TGTGCCAGTAGTCAGGGGAAATACGAGCAGTACTTC. As protein: CASSQGKYEQYF.

V usage is TRBV29-1 and J usage is TRBJ2-7, with a tentative D call TRBD1 (5 bases). V was clipped by 2 bases and J by 0 bases, with 11 bases between them. The germline CDR1 and CDR2 sequences are SQVTM and ANQGSEA. CDR3 length: 14 amino acids. In DNA, the CDR3 is TGCAGCGTTGAAAAGGGGCCGGGCTCCTACGAGCAGTACTTC. Translation gives CSVEKGPGSYEQYF.

This chain links TRBV2 with TRBJ2-1, with a weak D call TRBD1 (5 bases). The ends were cut back, 7 bases at V and 14 bases at J, with 18 bases in the middle. CDR3 length: 12 residues. Per germline, CDR1 SNHLY and CDR2 FYNNEI. CDR3 amino acids: CASMGLDPTKFF. DNA of the CDR3: TGTGCCAGCATGGGGCTAGATCCTACCAAGTTCTTC.

The V and J genes are TRBV30 and TRBJ1-2, with D tentatively TRBD1 (6 bases). The CDR3 has 13 residues. Trimming pared 5 bases from V and 6 bases from J, leaving 16 bases between. Germline V gives CDR1 GTSNPN, CDR2 SVGIG (reference sequence). The CDR3 protein is CAWYQGQGDGYTF. The CDR3 DNA is TGTGCCTGGTATCAGGGGCAGGGAGATGGCTACACCTTC.

Only one count was recorded for this clone. V is TRBV2 and J is TRBJ1-2; 7 bases match TRBD1. After removal of 3 bases from V and 7 bases from J, the junction contained 5 bases not matched to a gene. Germline assignment: CDR1 SNHLY and CDR2 FYNNEI. The CDR3 is 13 residues long. The CDR3 sequence: CASSEEGARGYTF. In DNA form, the CDR3 reads TGTGCCAGCAGTGAGGAGGGGGCGCGTGGCTACACCTTC.

The chain joins TRBV28 to TRBJ2-6, with 7 bases fitting TRBD1. V was clipped by 6 bases and J by 1 base; unmatched bases: 6. CDR1 is MDHEN, CDR2 SYDVKM, per germline. This CDR3 has 16 residues. This chain's CDR3 is CASRFGDSSGANVLTF. The CDR3 DNA follows: TGTGCCAGCAGATTCGGGGACAGTTCTGGGGCCAACGTCCTGACTTTC.

The chain recombines TRBV4-2 with TRBJ1-2; 9 bases match TRBD1. The CDR3 loop spans 13 amino acids. V dropped 4 bases and J dropped 10; count of bases not matched to a gene: 7. Germline V gives CDR1 LGHNA, CDR2 YNFKEQ. CDR3 DNA sequence: TGTGCCAGCAGCCGGGGGACAGGGAGCGTCTACACCTTC. It encodes CASSRGTGSVYTF.

V gene TRBV5-6 combines with J gene TRBJ1-4; D is ambiguous. The CDR3 spans 18 residues. Between the trimmed V and J ends, which lost 1 base and 4 bases, there was a span of 20 bases. Germline V gene data show CDR1 as SGHDT and CDR2 as YYEEEE. CDR3 DNA: TGTGCCAGCAGCTTGACGGTCCGAGAACTTAATTTTAATGAAAAACTGTTTTTT. Its protein is CASSLTVRELNFNEKLFF.